What follows is one T cell receptor (beta chain) and its context. Its specificity is unknown. Lactation, pregnancy, uncontrolled infections and other autoimmune diseases were all grounds for excluding patients. This sample stems from a study of Graves' ophthalmopathy and Graves' hyperthyroidism. Looking at the study overall: Stable hyperthyroidism meant no ophthalmopathy within 18 months of follow-up. Study observations and caveats: Using a 13-signature model, the authors split ophthalmopathy from stable hyperthyroidism, with 85% to 90% sensitivity and 75% to 82% specificity. Blood also carried most expanded thyroid clonotypes exceeding 0.001 frequency.

This CDR3 spans 14 amino acids. Germline V gene lookup returns CDR1 DFQATT and CDR2 SNEGSKA (reference sequence). The ends were cut back, 5 bases at V and 0 bases at J, with 13 bases in the middle. RNA transcripts served as template for amplifying TCR beta CDR3 sequences. RT-PCR in the first round used HTBI primers; a second-round multiplex PCR followed. TCRdb re-analysed the multiplex PCR reads in MiXCR, keeping a single row per CDR3 protein. The sample shows over a million distinct CDR3 sequences, less than 45% of them seen only once. The V call is TRBV20-1, the J call TRBJ1-1, with unresolved D. Material: peripheral blood or thyroid tissue (not recorded which). The TCR sequence derives from an adult man with Graves' hyperthyroidism. CDR3 protein: CSAADGPVNTEAFF. The DNA for the CDR3 is TGCAGTGCTGCGGACGGGCCCGTGAACACTGAAGCTTTCTTT.